These 25 T cell receptor beta chains came from one sample sequenced in a study of T cells in women clearing cervical HPV infection. The method was immunoSEQ multiplex PCR; TCRdb's version includes in-frame clones alone and lacks a portion of them. This table holds approximately 21,000 clones. Sample: blood buffy coat. The receptor set was obtained from a woman between 18 and 69 years old with a cervical HPV16 infection that either progressed to CIN3+ or cleared (not recorded which).

In regard to this clone: The read terminates 3 residues ahead of where the CDR3 ends, so the germline J gene completes it. The chain is built from TRBV20-1 and TRBJ1-2; D uncertain. The germline V and J ends were trimmed by 5 bases and 0 bases, with 10 bases remaining between them. The length of the CDR3 is 13 residues. From germline, CDR1 is DFQATT and CDR2 SNEGSKA (reference sequence). The DNA read from the CDR3 is TGCAGTGCTGGAGGTCTCCCTAACTATGGC. As protein: CSAGGLPNYG. Given in full, the CDR3 is CSAGGLPNYGYTF.

As for this clone: The CDR3 end falls 3 residues outside the read, so it is completed with the germline J gene. V usage is TRBV20-1 and J usage is TRBJ2-3; possible D gene TRBD2, 6 bases. This CDR3 is 15 amino acids long. Germline V gene lookup returns CDR1 DFQATT and CDR2 SNEGSKA (reference sequence). The covered CDR3 bases are TGCAGTGCTAACACAGGATTTACTAGCAATCAGCCG. This encodes CSANTGFTSNQP. The full CDR3 sequence reads CSANTGFTSNQPQYF.

As to this clone: The observed sequence ends 3 residues before the CDR3 terminus, with the missing tail filled in from the germline J gene. This chain uses TRBV2 with TRBJ1-2; no firm D call. From germline, CDR1 is SNHLY and CDR2 FYNNEI. V was cut by 8 bases and J by 4 bases, with 11 bases left in between. The CDR3 loop spans 12 amino acids. CDR3 amino acids: CASASDGYGYTF. CDR3 DNA, as far as it was read: TGTGCCAGCGCCAGTGATGGCTATGGC. Supplemented by reference TRBV2 and TRBJ1-2, the full variable domain reads EPEVTQTPSHQVTQMGQEVILRCVPISNHLYFYWYRQILGQKVEFLVSFYNNEISEKSEIFDDQFSVERPDGSNFTLKIRSTKLEDSAMYFCASASDGYGYTFGSGTRLTVV.

Points on this clone: The read gets to within 3 residues of the CDR3 end, and the germline J gene fills in the rest. The rearrangement joins TRBV5-6 to TRBJ2-5; 8 bases match TRBD2. J gave up 5 bases and V 2 bases, and 8 bases lay outside the gene matches. CDR1 is SGHDT, CDR2 YYEEEE, per germline. The CDR3 has 15 amino acids. The part of the CDR3 DNA that was read is TGTGCCAGCAGCTTCGCGGGAGGAAGCGGTGAGACC. Encoded protein: CASSFAGGSGET. The full CDR3 sequence reads CASSFAGGSGETQYF.

For this clone: The read halts 3 residues ahead of the CDR3 end, with the missing end drawn from the germline J gene. The chain has TRBV20-1 and TRBJ1-6; TRBD1 aligns across 7 bases. The ends lost 3 bases at V and 10 bases at J; junction bases unmatched: 6. Germline CDR1 reads DFQATT; CDR2 reads SNEGSKA (reference sequence). This CDR3 is 13 amino acids long. The CDR3: CSASDRAWSPLHF. Partial CDR3 DNA: TGCAGTGCTAGCGACAGGGCTTGGTCACCC.

Of note for this clone: The read falls 3 residues short of the CDR3 end, and the missing part is taken from the germline J gene. The chain has TRBV20-1 and TRBJ2-1, with TRBD1 as a possible D gene (7 bases). The V gene lost 2 bases and the J gene lost 4 bases, with 15 bases spanning the gap. Looked up from germline, CDR1 is DFQATT and CDR2 is SNEGSKA (reference sequence). CDR3 size: 15 residues. CDR3 amino acids: CSARPQGDFYNEQFF. Partial CDR3 DNA: TGCAGTGCTAGACCTCAGGGGGACTTTTACAATGAG.

With regard to this clone: The missing CDR3 end, 3 residues past where the read stops, is filled in from the germline J gene. This same CDR3 is encoded by further DNA sequences in the sample. The rearrangement uses TRBV18 and TRBJ2-5, with a tentative D call TRBD1 (6 bases). Germline V gene sequence: CDR1 KGHSH, CDR2 LQKENI. The CDR3 runs to 17 residues. V was cut by 0 bases and J by 3 bases, with 17 bases left in between. This CDR3 reads CASSPPSVAGVKETQYF. The CDR3 bases that were read are TGTGCCAGCTCACCACCCAGCGTGGCAGGGGTGAAAGAGACC. Full variable domain (missing parts from reference TRBV18 and TRBJ2-5): NAGVMQNPRHLVRRRGQEARLRCSPMKGHSHVYWYRQLPEEGLKFMVYLQKENIIDESGMPKERFSAEFPKEGPSILRIQQVVRGDSAAYFCASSPPSVAGVKETQYFGPGTRLLVL.

Comment on this clone: The CDR3 end falls 3 residues outside the read, so it is completed with the germline J gene. V gene TRBV20-1 combines with J gene TRBJ2-2; weak D call: TRBD1 (5 bases). Germline V CDR1 and CDR2: DFQATT, SNEGSKA (reference sequence). The CDR3 totals 15 residues. Trimming stripped 2 bases from V and 7 bases from J, with 17 bases between. CDR3 protein: CSARPQGLEVGELFF. The sequenced CDR3 bases are TGCAGTGCTAGACCTCAGGGTTTAGAGGTCGGGGAG.

As to this clone: The read gets to within 3 residues of the CDR3 end, and the germline J gene fills in the rest. The gene calls are TRBV2 and TRBJ2-1; D is unclear. V lost 6 bases and J 9 bases, leaving 6 bases between the germline ends. Germline V gene sequence: CDR1 SNHLY, CDR2 FYNNEI. The CDR3 has 10 residues. The DNA read from the CDR3 is TGTGCCAGCAGGGCCGCTGAG. It encodes CASRAAE. From start to end, the CDR3 is CASRAAEQFF.

As to this clone: Coverage ceases 3 residues before the CDR3 finishes, and the germline J gene fills in the end. The V call is TRBV4-1, the J call TRBJ2-7, with D unresolved. The CDR3 spans 14 residues. V lost 9 bases, J lost 6 bases, and 21 bases lay in between. Germline V CDR1 and CDR2: MGHRA, YSYEKL. The CDR3 is CASSPIGRTREQYF. CDR3 DNA, as far as it was read: TGCGCCAGTTCACCTATTGGTCGAACCCGCGAG.

With respect to this clone: The CDR3 is cut off 3 residues early in the read; its end comes from the germline J gene. The chain couples TRBV19 to TRBJ1-3, with D unclear. The CDR3 sequence is 12 residues long. The ends were cut back, 7 bases at V and 1 base at J, with 5 bases in the middle. Germline V gene data show CDR1 as LNHDA and CDR2 as SQIVND (reference sequence). The chain's CDR3 is CASTPSGNTIYF. The CDR3 DNA, read in part, is TGTGCCAGTACCCCGTCTGGAAACACC.

A note on this clone: From the germline J gene comes the end of the CDR3, since the read stops 3 residues before it. This rearrangement joins TRBV19 to TRBJ1-2, with TRBD1 matching 9 bases. The CDR3 consists of 16 residues. Per the germline V gene, CDR1 is LNHDA and CDR2 is SQIVND (reference sequence). The CDR3 loop is CASSAPGQGRRGGYTF. CDR3 DNA, as far as it was read: TGTGCCAGTAGTGCACCGGGACAGGGACGAAGGGGAGGC.

With respect to this clone: The read ends 3 residues shy of where the CDR3 ends; the end is completed using the germline J gene. The rearrangement links TRBV7-3 to TRBJ2-5; 11 nucleotides line up with TRBD1. The length of the CDR3 is 14 residues. Germline loops: CDR1 SGHTA, CDR2 FQGTGA. With V trimmed by 3 bases and J by 4 bases, 1 base remained unmatched. The CDR3 protein is CASSLGQGVETQYF. The sequenced part of the CDR3 DNA is TGTGCCAGCAGCTTGGGACAGGGGGTAGAGACC.

Worth noting for this clone: Read coverage stops 3 residues before the CDR3 terminus; the germline J gene supplies the remainder. This rearrangement joins TRBV20-1 to TRBJ1-1; 9 positions match TRBD1. The V gene's germline CDR1 is DFQATT and CDR2 SNEGSKA (reference sequence). This CDR3 contains 13 residues. CDR3 DNA (partial): TGCAGTGCTAGGTCGTTGACAGGGGGAGAA. Translating gives CSARSLTGGE. The CDR3 in its entirety is CSARSLTGGEAFF.

In the case of this clone: Coverage ceases 3 residues before the CDR3 finishes, and the germline J gene fills in the end. The chain employs TRBV2 and TRBJ2-5; 7 positions match TRBD2. Germline CDR1 SNHLY, CDR2 FYNNEI. The CDR3 has 13 residues. J gave up 7 bases and V 7 bases, and 9 bases lay outside the gene matches. The CDR3 DNA, read in part, is TGTGCCAGCACCTCGCGGGGGTCGTGGACC. It yields the protein CASTSRGSWT. The entire CDR3 protein is CASTSRGSWTQYF.

Worth noting for this clone: From the germline J gene comes the end of the CDR3, since the read stops 3 residues before it. V and J are TRBV19 and TRBJ2-3, with TRBD1 matching 7 bases. The germline CDR1 and CDR2 sequences are LNHDA and SQIVND (reference sequence). The CDR3 runs 17 residues. Partial CDR3 DNA: TGTGCCAGTAGTAAAAACAGGGGAAGGTGGAGCAATCAGCCG. Translation: CASSKNRGRWSNQP. The full CDR3 sequence reads CASSKNRGRWSNQPQYF.

To note about this clone: Read data end 3 residues before the CDR3 end; the end is taken from the germline J gene. This chain links TRBV30 with TRBJ2-7, with D maybe TRBD2 (7 bases). The germline CDR1 and CDR2 sequences are GTSNPN and SVGIG (reference sequence). CDR3 length equals 16 residues. The ends were cut back, 1 base at V and 1 base at J, with 17 bases in the middle. Partial CDR3 DNA: TGTGCCTGGAGTGGGGGGGGCCAAACTAGTTCCTACGAG. Its translation is CAWSGGGQTSSYE. From start to end, the CDR3 is CAWSGGGQTSSYEQYF.

Regarding this clone: The DNA ends 3 residues before the CDR3 does, and the rest of the CDR3 is filled in from the germline J gene. The V and J genes are TRBV10-1 and TRBJ2-5; 9 nucleotides align to TRBD1. Germline lookup yields CDR1 WNHNN and CDR2 SYGVQD (reference sequence). The CDR3 is 17 residues long. V lost 2 bases, J lost 5 bases, and 12 bases stayed unmatched. CDR3 DNA, as far as it was read: TGCGCCAGCAGTGAGCATACGTCCGACAGGGGGGACGAGACC. Translation gives CASSEHTSDRGDET. In full, the CDR3 is CASSEHTSDRGDETQYF.

As concerns this clone: The DNA ends 3 residues before the CDR3 does, and the rest of the CDR3 is filled in from the germline J gene. The chain uses TRBV20-1 and TRBJ2-7, with TRBD2 matching 7 bases. V shed 0 bases, J shed 0 bases, and the junction held 5 bases outside the gene matches. The V gene's germline CDR1 is DFQATT and CDR2 SNEGSKA (reference sequence). The CDR3 is 15 amino acids. CDR3 DNA, as far as it was read: TGCAGTGCTAGAGATATCGCTAGCGGCTCCTACGAG. As protein: CSARDIASGSYE. From start to end, the CDR3 is CSARDIASGSYEQYF.

CDR3 DNA, as far as it was read: TGCAGTGCCGCCGGGACAGGCGTCAATTCCTCTGGAAACACC. Residues: CSAAGTGVNSSGNT. The whole CDR3 sequence reads CSAAGTGVNSSGNTIYF. The V gene is TRBV20-1, the J gene TRBJ1-3, with 8 nucleotides matching TRBD1. The read ends 3 residues early relative to the CDR3; the germline J gene fills the gap. Germline CDR1 reads DFQATT; CDR2 reads SNEGSKA (reference sequence). The CDR3 covers 17 residues. Trimming took 6 bases from V and 0 from J; bases not matched to a gene: 13.

This clone ranks as medium-sized in terms of frequency. The read finishes 3 residues shy of the CDR3 end, and the germline J gene is used to complete it. The gene calls are TRBV10-3 and TRBJ2-7; D is perhaps TRBD1 (5 bases). CDR1 and CDR2 (germline): ENHRY, SYGVKD. The CDR3 runs to 12 residues. Trimming shortened V by 10 bases and J by 6 bases, and 16 bases separated the two germline ends. The CDR3 is CATALGQGEQYF. Partial CDR3 DNA: TGTGCCACCGCCCTTGGCCAGGGCGAG.

Regarding this clone: The CDR3 extends 3 residues past the end of the read, so its final part is completed from the germline J gene. The gene calls are TRBV2 and TRBJ2-2, with no clear D. CDR1 and CDR2 (germline): SNHLY, FYNNEI. Trimming removed 4 bases from V and 5 bases from J, with 2 bases in between. This CDR3 region has 11 residues. CDR3 bases read: TGTGCCAGCAGTGCTACCGGGGAG. Encoded protein: CASSATGE. The entire CDR3 sequence reads CASSATGELFF.

For this clone: The read ends 3 residues before the CDR3 terminus; that terminus is restored from the germline J gene. The chain has TRBV19 and TRBJ2-4; tentative D call: TRBD1 (6 bases). The V gene's germline CDR1 is LNHDA and CDR2 SQIVND (reference sequence). The CDR3 consists of 15 residues. Incomplete CDR3 DNA: TGTGCCAGTAGTATAATAACGCGACAGGTCTATGGT. This gives the protein CASSIITRQVYG. The full CDR3 sequence reads CASSIITRQVYGQYF.

Details on this clone: One end of the junction varies from germline; a read error may be responsible. The read comes to an end 3 residues before the CDR3 does, leaving the germline J gene to fill in the end. J is TRBJ1-3 and V is TRBV4-2; D gene ambiguous. The length of the CDR3 is 16 residues. Germline V gene data show CDR1 as LGHNA and CDR2 as YNFKEQ. CDR3 region: CASSQEAAVSGNTIYF. CDR3 DNA, as far as it was read: TGCGCCAGCAGCCAAGAAGCGGCGGTCTCTGGAAACACC.

The CDR3 bases that were read are TGTGCCAGTAGTATTCAGGGGACCTCCTACGAG. This codes for CASSIQGTSYE. The full CDR3 is CASSIQGTSYEQYF. The genes are TRBV19 and TRBJ2-7; a possible D gene is TRBD1 (6 bases). The missing CDR3 end, 3 residues past where the read stops, is filled in from the germline J gene. CDR1 and CDR2 from the germline V gene are LNHDA and SQIVND (reference sequence). Trimming shortened V by 3 bases and J by 0 bases, and 9 bases separated the two germline ends. The CDR3 loop spans 14 amino acids.